The entry below describes one T cell receptor (beta chain). No antigen is known for it. The input lacks base qualities; no much larger clone sits a single base away. The data stem from a study of siplizumab effects on memory and regulatory T cells (dated by TCRdb to between 2018 and 2021). In terms of the full investigation: The effect of the anti-CD2 antibody siplizumab on alloreactive T-cell subsets was examined in allogeneic mixed lymphocyte reactions constructed from human PBMCs.

Library preparation used the immunoSEQ multiplex PCR assay. The deep sequencing platform assayed 90,000 to 100,000 TCR templates per sample. Genomic DNA extracted from sorted T cells was used for TCRbeta CDR3 sequencing. As for the original processing: The R programming language was used for clonal analysis of TCRbeta CDR3 data. Unstimulated samples were compared with post-reaction CFSE-low samples to define alloreactive CD4+ and CD8+ clones. Regulatory or non-regulatory origin of alloreactive CD4+ clones was assigned by matching sequences to the sorted unstimulated Treg and non-Treg repertoires. The immuneACCESS repertoire file appears here via TCRdb, limited to in-frame rearrangements. These files lack a portion of the clones; in checked studies, under half of the deficit traces to unresolved V genes, and the cause of the others is not known. The V and J calls and clone size come from that table; D and trimming were worked out from the DNA. The sample records under 100,000 clones, approximately 88% of which are singletons. The top ten clonotypes cover roughly 1.4% of the sample.

The trim is 2 bases for V and 4 bases for J, with a gap of 14 bases between the germline ends. From the cysteine through the phenylalanine, the CDR3 covers 15 amino acids. Just CDR3 DNA is preserved here, 45 bases in frame from base 1. Reading the germline V gene gives CDR1 KGHSH and CDR2 LQKENI. TCRbeta CDR3 sequencing was performed on sorted unstimulated T cells and on proliferating T cells recovered from mixed lymphocyte reactions. Fresh whole blood from approximately 10 HLA-typed healthy donors was used to isolate PBMCs. Unstimulated CD4+ regulatory T cells were FACS-sorted to map the origin of alloreactive clones. Results the study describes overall, beyond this receptor: Siplizumab significantly lowered the cumulative frequency of alloreactive sequences that could be traced to unstimulated CD4+ memory T cells. Whether proliferating Tregs from siplizumab cultures actually had suppressive function was not functionally confirmed. Because sequences below about 10^-5 frequency were poorly captured, only a minor fraction of alloreactive clones could be mapped to unstimulated subsets. Among mappable alloreactive CD4+ clones, an average Treg-derived fraction of about 69% was observed with siplizumab, compared with approximately 26% in control reactions. About 80-96% of proliferating CD4+ or CD8+ clones could not be given a naive or memory phenotype. Unstimulated naive T cells appeared more diverse than memory T cells, and naive cells seemed to contribute substantially to the alloresponse.

Sequenced input: Tregs sorted from blood. The sequence is built from TRBV18 and TRBJ2-5; TRBD1 is a weak D gene call, 5 bases matching. The TCR sequence derives from a human donor in good health. DNA sequence: TGTGCCAGCTCACCAAATAGGGGCTGGGGAGAGACCCAGTACTTC. Its translation is CASSPNRGWGETQYF.